This TCR beta chain was retrieved from a study of Ad26.COV2.S vaccination and SARS-CoV-2 variants. Turning to the study itself: Administration of Ad26.COV2.S was intramuscular, either once or twice 56 days apart. Study observations and caveats: Responses of T cells in total may have been underestimated by the TCR breadth and depth analyses. Non-spike TCR breadth was similar in vaccine and placebo recipients.

Sequencing was performed with immunoSEQ multiplex PCR; in TCRdb, only in-frame clones are kept and a portion is missing. The data contain hundreds of thousands of clones, around 92% of them singletons. A remark on this clone: Its target is not known.

Noted treatment: around 19 received Ad26.COV2.S at low or high dose, single or two shots; roughly five received placebo; per-sample allocation not given. Samples were taken on day 63 after the first vaccine or placebo injection. This sequence originates from a person between 18 and 60 years old who received the Ad26.COV2.S COVID-19 vaccine or a placebo. Sequences were derived from peripheral blood, sampled in a trial of Ad26.COV2.S vaccine versus placebo.

The CDR3 nucleotides read TGTGCCTGGAGTGGGACTAGCGGGAGTGGGGAGCAGTTCTTC. As protein: CAWSGTSGSGEQFF. V is TRBV30 and J is TRBJ2-1; 13 bases match TRBD2. The length of the CDR3 is 14 residues. V lost 1 base to trimming and J lost 10 bases; unmatched junction nucleotides: 4. Per germline, CDR1 GTSNPN and CDR2 SVGIG (reference sequence).